The text below deals with one T cell receptor (beta chain). This clone's antigen is unknown. One end of the junction varies from germline; a read error may be responsible. The same CDR3 is also encoded by other DNA sequences in this sample. The data are from a study of vaccination effects on CD4 cells after COVID-19 (dated by TCRdb to between 2020 and 2023). About the full investigation: The ViraFEST assay stimulated PBMC with viral peptide pools and then used TCR sequencing to identify antigen-specific CD4+ T cell clonotypes by expansion. Some 1.9 million PBMC per well were cultured with 8.5 to 10 ug/ml peptides in IMDM containing 5% human AB serum, 8.5 to 10 IU/ml IL-2 and gentamicin. SARS-CoV-2 spike-specific CD4+ TCR repertoires from before and after mRNA vaccination were compared in COVID-19 convalescent patients and in infection-naive vaccine recipients. Pre-vaccine samples were collected from two convalescent patients 16 days and one week before the first dose, corresponding to 142 and 148 days after COVID-19 diagnosis. The full study included over 8 COVID-19 convalescent patients and several SARS-CoV-2-naive healthy vaccine recipients. The Oncomine TCR Beta short-read assay on an Illumina iSeq 100 was used to sequence cultures from other donors in the study. Each participant received two doses of an mRNA SARS-CoV-2 vaccine, either BNT162b2 or mRNA-1273.

Receptor amplification or capture employed the immunoSEQ multiplex PCR assay. DNA from the cultured, isolated CD4+ T cells was subjected to TCR beta CDR3 sequencing. The study's own analysis went as follows. The analysis removed non-productive TCR sequences, trimmed reads to the CDR3 region, and retained only CDR3s that were 7 or more amino acids long. Antigen-specific clonotypes were identified using the MANAFEST web app by comparison of expansion in peptide wells against reference cultures. Positive clones required FDR<0.05 expansion versus reference and all other wells, odds ratio above 5, and frequency above 0.1% in two replicate wells. Cross-reactive clonotypes were defined as significantly expanded in SARS-CoV-2 spike wells and in at least one common cold coronavirus spike condition. CDR3 similarity was assessed by Levenshtein distance with the stringdist R package, and unrooted trees were built with ape in R 3.6.1. The immuneACCESS repertoire file appears here via TCRdb, limited to in-frame rearrangements. These files lack a portion of the clones; in checked studies, under half of the deficit traces to unresolved V genes, and the cause of the others is not known. V and J calls and clone size come straight from that table; D and trimming were deduced from the DNA. For this sample the table gives approximately 47,000 clones, of which roughly three quarters were detected only once. Over 9.5% of the sample comes from the top ten.

The paper's findings and limits, for the study overall: Only a small number of convalescent patients were included, and no early post-infection timepoints were available, which limited the study. Clones induced by infection and clones induced by vaccination both contracted markedly at late timepoints after vaccination, which fits with T cell responses waning over time. In convalescent patients, the post-vaccine spike-reactive repertoire was composed mainly of new vaccine-induced clones that were largely distinct from infection-induced clones.

After 10 days of culture, CD4+ T cells were isolated with the EasySep CD4+ T cell isolation kit. PCR-confirmed SARS-CoV-2 infection had occurred in convalescent patients between March and December 2020, before the Alpha, Beta and Delta variants emerged in the United States. Half of the culture medium was replaced with fresh IL-2-containing medium on days 3 and 7. Unless noted otherwise, every peptide stimulation condition was grown in triplicate wells. Using Ficoll-Paque Plus gradient centrifugation, PBMC were separated from whole blood and then either used fresh or cryopreserved at -140C. The QIAamp micro DNA kit was used to extract genomic DNA from the cultured CD4+ T cells. From the cysteine up to the phenylalanine, the CDR3 has a length of 15 residues. Kept here is only the CDR3 DNA, which spans 45 bases and is read in frame from base 1. Taken from the germline V gene, the CDR1 and CDR2 loops are SNHLY and FYNNEI.

This chain is built from TRBV2 and TRBJ2-1; TRBD1 lines up with 9 middle nucleotides. The source is a human donor who had a prior SARS-CoV-2 infection. The sample was CD4+ T cells from PBMCs cultured without peptide, taken before COVID-19 vaccination. CDR3 loop: CASSGDRVSGSEQFF. In nucleotides, the sequence is TGTGCTAGCAGTGGGGACAGGGTTAGTGGTAGTGAGCAGTTCTTC. Joined to the reference TRBV2 and TRBJ2-1 proteins, this CDR3 gives the full variable domain: EPEVTQTPSHQVTQMGQEVILRCVPISNHLYFYWYRQILGQKVEFLVSFYNNEISEKSEIFDDQFSVERPDGSNFTLKIRSTKLEDSAMYFCASSGDRVSGSEQFFGPGTRLTVL.